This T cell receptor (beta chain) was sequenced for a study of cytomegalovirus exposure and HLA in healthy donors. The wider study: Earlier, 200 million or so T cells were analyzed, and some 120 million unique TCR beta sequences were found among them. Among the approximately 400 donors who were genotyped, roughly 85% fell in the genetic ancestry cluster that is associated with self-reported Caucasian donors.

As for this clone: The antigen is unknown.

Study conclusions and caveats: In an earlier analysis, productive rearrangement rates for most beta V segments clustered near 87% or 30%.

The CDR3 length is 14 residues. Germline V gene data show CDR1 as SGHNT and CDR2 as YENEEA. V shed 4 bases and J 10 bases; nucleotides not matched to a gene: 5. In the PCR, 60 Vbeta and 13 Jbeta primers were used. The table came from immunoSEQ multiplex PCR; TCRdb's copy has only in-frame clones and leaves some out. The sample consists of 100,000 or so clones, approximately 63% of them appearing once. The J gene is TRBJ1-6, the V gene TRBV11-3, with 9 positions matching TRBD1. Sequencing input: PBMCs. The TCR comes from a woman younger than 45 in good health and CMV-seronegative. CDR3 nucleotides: TGTGCCAGCAGCTCGGGACAGGGAGGATCACCCCTCCACTTT. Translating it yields CASSSGQGGSPLHF. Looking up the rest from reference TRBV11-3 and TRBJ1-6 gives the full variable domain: EAGVVQSPRYKIIEKKQPVAFWCNPISGHNTLYWYLQNLGQGPELLIRYENEEAVDDSQLPKDRFSAERLKGVDSTLKIQPAELGDSAVYLCASSSGQGGSPLHFGNGTRLTVT.